These 19 T cell receptor beta chains originate from one sample sequenced in a study of response to subunit inactivated influenza vaccine. TCRdb re-analysed the RT-PCR reads in MiXCR, keeping a single row per CDR3 protein. The table has roughly 760,000 distinct CDR3 sequences, roughly 20% seen once. Sequences were derived from PBMCs from blood, sampled 4 to 6 days after vaccination. The receptors shown here come from a man aged 50-60 years who received an inactivated influenza vaccine.

This clonotype occurred many times. The V and J genes are TRBV20-1 and TRBJ2-7; 11 nucleotides align to TRBD1. The CDR3 has 23 amino acids. With V trimmed by 0 bases and J by 9 bases, 34 bases remained unmatched. Germline lookup yields CDR1 DFQATT and CDR2 SNEGSKA (reference sequence). The CDR3 loop is CSARDLGQGVARNIDEYGPGQYF. CDR3 nucleotide sequence: TGCAGTGCTAGAGATTTGGGACAGGGGGTGGCAAGGAATATAGATGAGTATGGCCCAGGGCAGTACTTC.

The chain couples TRBV27 to TRBJ2-1; 11 bases map to TRBD2. With 6 bases clipped from V and 4 bases from J, the junction kept 8 bases outside the gene matches. The CDR3 sequence is 16 residues long. The germline V gene has CDR1 MNHEY and CDR2 SMNVEV (reference sequence). The CDR3 here is CASSFIAGGNYNEQFF. CDR3 nucleotides: TGTGCCAGCAGCTTTATAGCGGGAGGGAATTACAATGAGCAGTTCTTC.

The DNA of the CDR3 is TGTGCCATCAGCCGACAGGGGGCCGGTGGCTACACCTTC. Protein product: CAISRQGAGGYTF. This chain connects TRBV10-3 to TRBJ1-2, with 10 nucleotides matching TRBD1. Germline V gene lookup returns CDR1 ENHRY and CDR2 SYGVKD. The CDR3 is 13 residues long. The J segment lost 7 bases and the V segment lost 6 bases, leaving 5 bases of the junction unmatched.

The chain couples TRBV4-2 to TRBJ1-5; D remains unclear. Trimming shortened V by 4 bases and J by 7 bases, and 11 bases separated the two germline ends. This CDR3 comprises 13 residues. Germline assignment: CDR1 LGHNA and CDR2 YNFKEQ. DNA for the CDR3: TGTGCCAGCAGCCCCCAATCTCGGCAGCCCCAGCATTTT. Amino acid sequence: CASSPQSRQPQHF.

This clonotype came up a few times. The J gene is TRBJ2-3, the V gene TRBV29-1; 8 bases are shared with TRBD2. The V and J ends lost 4 bases and 1 base, in that order; junction bases with no gene match: 7. The V gene's germline CDR1 is SQVTM and CDR2 ANQGSEA. The CDR3 consists of 15 residues. DNA for the CDR3: TGCAGCGTTGCTTACGGGGGGGCCGGCACAGATACGCAGTATTTT. Protein sequence: CSVAYGGAGTDTQYF.

The rearrangement links TRBV4-3 to TRBJ1-3; unclear D gene. Trimming cost V 1 base and J 0 bases, with 13 bases left between them. Germline values: CDR1 LGHNA, CDR2 YSLEER. The CDR3 totals 17 residues. The DNA of the CDR3 is TGCGCCAGCAGCCAAGGTGGTTCAGGCTACTCTGGAAACACCATATATTTT. Its protein product is CASSQGGSGYSGNTIYF.

V is TRBV7-2 and J is TRBJ2-2; D is uncertain. The CDR3 sequence is 14 residues long. V was pared by 5 bases and J by 5 bases, with 12 bases between. Germline-derived CDR1 and CDR2 are SGHTA and FQGNSA. CDR3 amino acids: CASSRAPRTGELFF. In nucleotides, the CDR3 is TGTGCCAGCAGCCGAGCACCGAGAACCGGGGAGCTGTTTTTT.

This clonotype appeared a few times. The chain has TRBV7-2 and TRBJ2-7, with 10 bases fitting TRBD1. The germline gives CDR1 SGHTA, CDR2 FQGNSA. V lost 1 base to trimming and J lost 6 bases; unmatched junction nucleotides: 3. The CDR3 has 14 amino acids. The CDR3 DNA reads as TGTGCCAGCAGCTTAGGGGACAGGGGATTCGAGCAGTACTTC. This encodes CASSLGDRGFEQYF. The full variable domain, rest sourced from reference TRBV7-2 and TRBJ2-7, is GAGVSQSPSNKVTEKGKDVELRCDPISGHTALYWYRQSLGQGLEFLIYFQGNSAPDKSGLPSDRFSAERTGGSVSTLTIQRTQQEDSAVYLCASSLGDRGFEQYFGPGTRLTVT.

The chain recombines TRBV5-5 with TRBJ2-3, with 8 bases that match TRBD2. The V segment lost 1 base and the J segment 0 bases; nucleotides outside the gene matches: 7. Per the germline V gene, CDR1 is SGHKS and CDR2 is YYEKEE (reference sequence). The CDR3 totals 17 residues. The CDR3 DNA reads TGTGCCAGCAGCTTGCTCGGTGGGACTAGAAGCACAGATACGCAGTATTTT. It translates to CASSLLGGTRSTDTQYF.

The V and J genes are TRBV3-1 and TRBJ2-2; D is unclear. Per germline, CDR1 LGHDT and CDR2 YNNKEL (reference sequence). Trimming shortened V by 1 base and J by 3 bases, and 6 bases separated the two germline ends. This CDR3 has 14 amino acids. CDR3 bases: TGTGCCAGCAGCCAAGCGGTAGACACCGGGGAGCTGTTTTTT. This codes for CASSQAVDTGELFF.

This clonotype was counted between two and nine times. CDR3 nucleotides: TGTGCCAGCAGTTACTCGATGGCGGCCGACTACAATGAGCAGTTCTTC. It yields the protein CASSYSMAADYNEQFF. The chain carries TRBV6-5 and TRBJ2-1; D ambiguous. Germline assignment: CDR1 MNHEY and CDR2 SVGAGI. The CDR3 contains 16 residues. V was clipped by 0 bases and J by 3 bases, with 12 bases between them.

The genes are TRBV7-8 and TRBJ2-7; D may be TRBD1 (5 bases). In germline, CDR1 is SGHVS, CDR2 FQNEAQ. Trimming left V 1 base short and J 3 bases short, with 16 bases between. The length of the CDR3 is 16 residues. The CDR3 sequence: CASSLDSGGGHYEQYF. CDR3 DNA: TGTGCCAGCAGCTTAGACTCGGGTGGCGGACACTACGAGCAGTACTTC.

V and J are TRBV28 and TRBJ2-3, with D tentatively TRBD1 (6 bases). CDR1 and CDR2 (germline): MDHEN, SYDVKM. This CDR3 spans 16 amino acids. V lost 4 bases, J lost 1 base, and 15 bases lay in between. The CDR3 spells CASSYRAIERTDTQYF. CDR3 DNA: TGTGCCAGCAGTTACAGGGCAATCGAACGCACAGATACGCAGTATTTT.

This clonotype was observed at least ten times. This sequence joins TRBV6-2 or TRBV6-3 and TRBJ2-7; weak D call: TRBD1 (5 bases). The CDR3 sequence is 14 residues long. The V gene's germline CDR1 is MNHEY and CDR2 SVGEGT. V was shortened by 2 bases and J by 3 bases, with 11 bases between the two germline ends. CDR3 in DNA: TGTGCCAGCAGTTACACAGGACGAGGCTACGAGCAGTACTTC. This gives the protein CASSYTGRGYEQYF.

V is TRBV20-1 and J is TRBJ2-1; D remains unclear. The CDR3 consists of 12 residues. Germline V CDR1 and CDR2: DFQATT, SNEGSKA (reference sequence). Trimming removed 0 bases from V and 8 bases from J, with 8 bases in between. DNA for the CDR3: TGCAGTGCTAGAGATTCGTGGGATGAGCAGTTCTTC. As protein: CSARDSWDEQFF.

This chain joins TRBV7-2 and TRBJ2-3; 11 positions match TRBD2. CDR3 length: 16 residues. Trimming took 1 base from V and 5 from J; bases not matched to a gene: 5. Germline V gene lookup returns CDR1 SGHTA and CDR2 FQGNSA. This CDR3 reads CASSLETGLAGDTQYF. The DNA for the CDR3 is TGTGCCAGCAGCTTAGAAACCGGACTAGCGGGAGATACGCAGTATTTT.

V and J are TRBV20-1 and TRBJ2-1; D gene uncertain. Deletions cut 4 bases from V and 0 bases from J, with 10 bases between. Germline-derived CDR1 and CDR2 are DFQATT and SNEGSKA (reference sequence). The CDR3 consists of 14 residues. CDR3 residues: CSAKLRLSYNEQFF. The CDR3 nucleotides read TGCAGTGCTAAATTGCGGCTCTCCTACAATGAGCAGTTCTTC.

In its sample, this clonotype was seen many times. The chain combines TRBV29-1 with TRBJ2-7; 10 bases fit TRBD1. This CDR3 is built from 12 residues. J gave up 3 bases and V 6 bases, and 2 bases lay outside the gene matches. CDR1 is SQVTM and CDR2 is ANQGSEA in the germline V gene. CDR3 in amino acids: CSVRTGGYEQYF. In DNA, the CDR3 is TGCAGCGTCAGGACAGGGGGCTACGAGCAGTACTTC.

This clonotype was detected a few times. The chain couples TRBV5-1 to TRBJ2-2; tentative D call: TRBD1 (5 bases). Germline V gene sequence: CDR1 SGHRS, CDR2 YFSETQ. V was shortened by 4 bases and J by 6 bases, with 13 bases between the two germline ends. There are 14 residues in the CDR3. The CDR3 nucleotides read TGCGCCAGCAGCCCTCAGGGTTTCGCCGGGGAGCTGTTTTTT. The encoded protein is CASSPQGFAGELFF.